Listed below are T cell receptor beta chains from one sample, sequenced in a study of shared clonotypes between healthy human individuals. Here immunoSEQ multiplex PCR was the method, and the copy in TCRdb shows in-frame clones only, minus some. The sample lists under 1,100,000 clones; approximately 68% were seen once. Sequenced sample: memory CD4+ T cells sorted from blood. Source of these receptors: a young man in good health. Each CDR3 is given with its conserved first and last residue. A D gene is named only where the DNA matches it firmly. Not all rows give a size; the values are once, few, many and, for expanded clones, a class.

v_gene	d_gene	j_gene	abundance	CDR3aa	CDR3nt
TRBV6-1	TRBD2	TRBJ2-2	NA	CASSEAPRLAGFTGELFF	TGTGCCAGCAGTGAAGCGCCCAGACTAGCGGGATTCACCGGGGAGCTGTTTTTT
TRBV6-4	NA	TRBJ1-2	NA	CASSDRGRGYTF	TGTGCCAGCAGTGACCGGGGTCGTGGCTACACCTTC
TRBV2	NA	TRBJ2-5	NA	CATLNGVGETQYF	TGTGCCACTCTGAATGGGGTCGGGGAGACCCAGTACTTC
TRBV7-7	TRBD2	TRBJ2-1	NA	CASSLERGYNEQFF	TGTGCTAGCAGCTTAGAGCGGGGTTACAATGAGCAGTTCTTC
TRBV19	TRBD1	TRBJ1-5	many	CASTPWGTGGAGDQPQHF	TGTGCCAGTACCCCGTGGGGAACAGGGGGCGCAGGGGATCAGCCCCAGCATTTT
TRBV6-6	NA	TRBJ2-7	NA	CASSPQGQAYEQYF	TGTGCCAGCAGCCCCCAGGGCCAAGCCTACGAGCAGTACTTC
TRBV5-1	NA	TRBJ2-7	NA	CASSSEGSYEQYF	TGCGCCAGCAGCAGCGAGGGCTCCTACGAGCAGTACTTC
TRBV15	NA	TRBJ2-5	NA	CATSRERIETQYF	TGTGCCACCAGCAGAGAGCGGATAGAGACCCAGTACTTC
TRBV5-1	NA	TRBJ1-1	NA	CASSRGGQNTEAFF	TGCGCCAGCAGCCGCGGCGGACAGAACACTGAAGCTTTCTTT
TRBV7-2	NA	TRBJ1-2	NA	CASSFYDGGGSGYTF	TGTGCCAGCAGCTTTTACGACGGGGGAGGATCAGGCTACACCTTC
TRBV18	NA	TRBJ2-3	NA	CASSPPVDTQYF	TGTGCCAGCTCACCCCCAGTGGATACGCAGTATTTT
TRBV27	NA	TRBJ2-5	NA	CASSLEGLETQYF	TGTGCCAGCAGTTTAGAGGGGCTGGAGACCCAGTACTTC
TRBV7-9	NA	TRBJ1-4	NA	CASSPGPLGEKLFF	TGTGCCAGCAGCCCGGGGCCCCTAGGGGAAAAACTGTTTTTT
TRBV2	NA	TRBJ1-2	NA	CASSENRYTF	TGTGCCAGCAGCGAGAACCGCTACACCTTC
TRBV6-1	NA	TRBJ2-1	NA	CASSEAGSSYNEQFF	TGTGCCAGCAGTGAAGCGGGGAGCTCCTACAATGAGCAGTTCTTC
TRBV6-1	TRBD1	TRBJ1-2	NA	CASRNRDRVGGYTF	TGTGCCAGCAGAAACCGGGACAGGGTCGGTGGCTACACCTTC
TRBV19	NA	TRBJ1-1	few	CASSTAPSTMEAFF	TGTGCCAGTAGTACCGCCCCGTCGACTATGGAAGCTTTCTTT
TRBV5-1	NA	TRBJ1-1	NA	CASSLVAGAGTEAFF	TGCGCCAGCAGCTTGGTCGCGGGGGCAGGCACTGAAGCTTTCTTT
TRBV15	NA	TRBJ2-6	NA	CATSRSGSGANVLTF	TGTGCCACCAGCAGATCGGGCTCTGGGGCCAACGTCCTGACTTTC
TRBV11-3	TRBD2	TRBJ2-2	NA	CASSPSGTTGELFF	TGTGCCAGCAGTCCTAGCGGGACGACCGGGGAGCTGTTTTTT
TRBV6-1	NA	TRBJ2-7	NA	CASRPTGYEQYF	TGTGCCAGCAGGCCGACAGGCTACGAGCAGTACTTC
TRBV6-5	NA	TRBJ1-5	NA	CASSRDLAGPQHF	TGTGCCAGCAGCCGAGACCTTGCCGGGCCCCAGCATTTT
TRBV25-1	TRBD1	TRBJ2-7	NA	CASRMGQGAYEQYF	TGTGCCAGCAGGATGGGACAGGGGGCCTACGAGCAGTACTTC
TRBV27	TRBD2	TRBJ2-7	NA	CASKVGLTGAYEQYF	TGTGCCAGCAAGGTGGGACTAACCGGAGCCTACGAGCAGTACTTC
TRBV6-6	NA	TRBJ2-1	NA	CASSYPIMSGYNEQFF	TGTGCCAGCAGTTACCCGATTATGTCCGGCTACAATGAGCAGTTCTTC
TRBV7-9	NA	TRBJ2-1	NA	CASGFTSGYNEQFF	TGTGCCAGCGGTTTCACTAGTGGCTACAATGAGCAGTTCTTC
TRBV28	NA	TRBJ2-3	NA	CASSFAGHGDTQYF	TGTGCCAGCAGTTTCGCGGGGCACGGAGATACGCAGTATTTT
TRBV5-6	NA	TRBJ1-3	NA	CASSSGSLGNTIYF	TGTGCCAGCAGCTCCGGGAGTCTCGGAAACACCATATATTTT
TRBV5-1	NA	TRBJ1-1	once	CASSLEQRMNTEAFF	TGCGCCAGCAGCTTGGAACAGAGAATGAACACTGAAGCTTTCTTT
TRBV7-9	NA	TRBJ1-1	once	CASSLWDTGTEAFF	TGTGCCAGCAGCTTATGGGACACCGGAACTGAAGCTTTCTTT
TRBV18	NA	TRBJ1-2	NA	CASSPPAGGYTF	TGTGCCAGCTCACCCCCGGCCGGTGGCTACACCTTC
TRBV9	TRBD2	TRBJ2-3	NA	CASSVSGRDDTQYF	TGTGCCAGCAGCGTAAGCGGGAGGGATGATACGCAGTATTTT
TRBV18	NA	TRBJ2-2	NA	CASLPRGINTGELFF	TGTGCCAGCTTGCCCCGGGGGATCAACACCGGGGAGCTGTTTTTT
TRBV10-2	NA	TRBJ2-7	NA	CASSVTTRISYEQYF	TGCGCCAGCAGTGTGACTACTAGGATCTCCTACGAGCAGTACTTC
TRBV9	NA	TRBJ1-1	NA	CASSPPGLWTEAFF	TGTGCCAGCAGTCCCCCTGGGCTTTGGACTGAAGCTTTCTTT
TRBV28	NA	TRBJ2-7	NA	CASSLTKWEQYF	TGTGCCAGCAGTTTAACCAAGTGGGAGCAGTACTTC
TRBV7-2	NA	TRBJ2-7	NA	CASSLLGGSEQYF	TGTGCCAGCAGCTTATTAGGGGGTAGCGAGCAGTACTTC
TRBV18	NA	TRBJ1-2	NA	CASSPPGDGLRIGYTF	TGTGCCAGCTCACCACCGGGGGACGGTTTAAGGATTGGCTACACCTTC
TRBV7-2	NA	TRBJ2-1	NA	CASRSNEQFF	TGTGCCAGCCGCTCAAATGAGCAGTTCTTC
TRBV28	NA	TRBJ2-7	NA	CASSTPQSGQYF	TGTGCCAGCAGCACCCCCCAGAGTGGGCAGTACTTC
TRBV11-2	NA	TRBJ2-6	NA	CASGANVLTF	TGTGCCAGCGGGGCCAACGTCCTGACTTTC
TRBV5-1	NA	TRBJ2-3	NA	CASSLPSGDLDTQYF	TGCGCCAGCAGCTTGCCTTCAGGGGACTTAGATACGCAGTATTTT
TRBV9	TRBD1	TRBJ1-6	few	CASSAERTGPNSPLHF	TGTGCCAGCAGCGCGGAGCGGACAGGGCCTAATTCACCCCTCCACTTT
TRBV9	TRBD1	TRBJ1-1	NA	CASSSPDRGNTEAFF	TGTGCCAGCAGCTCACCCGACAGGGGGAACACTGAAGCTTTCTTT
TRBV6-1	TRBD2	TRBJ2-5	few	CASIVVAGRQETQYF	TGTGCCAGCATAGTAGTAGCGGGACGTCAAGAGACCCAGTACTTC
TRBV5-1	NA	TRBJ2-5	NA	CASSIYRAETQYF	TGCGCCAGCAGCATATACAGGGCTGAGACCCAGTACTTC
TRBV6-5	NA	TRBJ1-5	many	CASSPQGTNQPQHF	TGTGCCAGCAGCCCTCAGGGTACCAATCAGCCCCAGCATTTT
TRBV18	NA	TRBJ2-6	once	CASSLTDISGANVLTF	TGTGCCAGCTCACTGACCGACATCTCTGGGGCCAACGTCCTGACTTTC
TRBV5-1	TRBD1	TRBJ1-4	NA	CASNDRGINEKLFF	TGCGCCAGCAATGACAGGGGTATTAATGAAAAACTGTTTTTT
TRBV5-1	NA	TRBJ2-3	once	CASSLDVGGASTDTQYF	TGCGCCAGCAGCCTTGATGTTGGCGGGGCTAGCACAGATACGCAGTATTTT
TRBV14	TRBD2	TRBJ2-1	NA	CASSPLAGIWYNEQFF	TGTGCCAGCAGCCCGCTAGCGGGCATTTGGTACAATGAGCAGTTCTTC
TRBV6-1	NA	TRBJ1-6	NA	CASSLESPSLHF	TGTGCCAGCAGCCTCGAGTCCCCATCCCTCCACTTT
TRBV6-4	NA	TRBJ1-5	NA	CASSDTMGGQPQHF	TGTGCCAGCAGTGACACCATGGGGGGGCAGCCCCAGCATTTT
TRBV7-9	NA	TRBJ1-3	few	CASSLEGVGNTIYF	TGTGCCAGCAGCTTAGAGGGAGTGGGAAACACCATATATTTT
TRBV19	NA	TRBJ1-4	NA	CASSIRDRREKLFF	TGTGCCAGTAGTATTCGGGACCGAAGGGAAAAACTGTTTTTT